Following are 4 T cell receptor beta chains from one sample sequenced in a study of blood T cell repertoires in COVID-19 (dated by TCRdb to 2018 to 2021). Libraries came from the immunoSEQ multiplex PCR assay. The clones in this table, taken by TCRdb from immuneACCESS, are in-frame only. Not every clone is retained; where verified, under half of the shortfall comes from an unresolved V gene, and the cause of the rest is unknown. In all, the sample holds around 310,000 clones, and 90% of those were seen once. Of the sample, under 1.1% falls within the top ten clones. The sample comprised peripheral blood. The receptors were gathered from a middle-aged woman with COVID-19, enrolled during active disease.

The chain links TRBV30 to TRBJ1-6; tentatively, D is TRBD1 (5 bases). This CDR3 is built from 14 residues. CDR1 is GTSNPN, CDR2 SVGIG, per germline (reference sequence). Trimming removed 2 bases from V and 12 bases from J, with 17 bases in between. In nucleotides, the CDR3 is TGTGCCTGGAGTCCGGACCGGGGGGTGAGACCCCTCCACTTT. Translating gives CAWSPDRGVRPLHF.

The chain couples TRBV3-1 (or the pseudogene TRBV3-2) to TRBJ2-2; 15 nucleotides line up with TRBD2. V was clipped by 3 bases and J by 1 base; unmatched bases: 3. Germline CDR1 and CDR2: LGHDT and YNNKEL (reference sequence). The length of the CDR3 is 18 residues. This CDR3 is CASSHPGLAGGNTGELFF. In DNA form, the CDR3 reads TGTGCCAGCAGCCACCCGGGACTAGCGGGGGGGAACACCGGGGAGCTGTTTTTT.

This chain joins TRBV27 and TRBJ1-6, with D possibly TRBD1 on 6 matching bases. Trimming left V 3 bases short and J 6 bases short, with 15 bases between. In germline, CDR1 is MNHEY, CDR2 SMNVEV (reference sequence). This CDR3 is built from 16 residues. The CDR3: CASSFRQGKSNSPLHF. The CDR3 DNA reads TGTGCCAGCAGTTTCCGCCAGGGGAAAAGTAATTCACCCCTCCACTTT.

V gene TRBV5-8 combines with J gene TRBJ2-7, with TRBD2 as a possible D gene (5 bases). Germline CDR1 is SGHTS and CDR2 is YDEGEE. The V end lost 0 bases, the J end lost 5 bases, and 15 bases lay between the germline ends. The CDR3 covers 15 residues. The CDR3 here is CASSLGTRNLNEQYF. The CDR3 region has the DNA TGTGCCAGCAGCTTGGGTACTAGAAATTTGAACGAGCAGTACTTC. Full variable domain (outside the CDR3, taken from reference TRBV5-8 and TRBJ2-7): EAGVTQSPTHLIKTRGQQATLRCSPISGHTSVYWYQQALGLGLQFLLWYDEGEERNRGNFPPRFSGRQFPNYSSELNVNALELEDSALYLCASSLGTRNLNEQYFGPGTRLTVT.